The present T cell receptor beta chain was sequenced within a study of human T cells and chemical hapten exposure. Study overall: Patch testing was performed with 0.01% DPC on the upper back, with reading at 6 days.

The table lists this clonotype with a few counts. CDR1 is SEHNR and CDR2 is FQNEAQ in the germline V gene (reference sequence). V dropped 0 bases and J dropped 7 bases, with 6 bases sitting between them. This CDR3 contains 13 residues. Unique molecular identifiers were attached to individual cDNA molecules within the library. TCRdb processed the RACE reads anew with MiXCR; each CDR3 protein has one entry. Here the sample spans about 110,000 distinct CDR3 sequences, 12% being singletons. Time point denoted: pre-sensitization, week 0. The treatment denotes: therapeutic diphenylcyclopropenone sensitization with weekly scalp DPC. Each donor was an alopecia patient between 18 and 70 years of age who qualified for DPC.

This TCR came from a woman in her fifties or sixties with alopecia areata. Some clones in this sample may be carry-over from other donors' samples. The gene calls are TRBV7-9 and TRBJ1-4; D gene uncertain. This specimen was whole blood, taken in connection with sensitization to the hapten diphenylcyclopropenone (DPC). Written as DNA, the CDR3 is TGTGCCAGCAGCTTAGCCGGGAGTGAAAAACTGTTTTTT. It is translated as CASSLAGSEKLFF.